This entry features one T cell receptor (beta chain) sequence. Whoever was chosen for sequencing had shown CD8+CD57+ cell expansion by flow cytometry. CDR1 SGHRS and CDR2 YFSETQ come from the germline V gene. This CDR3 is 15 amino acids long. V was clipped by 0 bases and J by 6 bases, with 14 bases between them. The entry originates in a study of CD8+CD57+ T cells in acquired aplastic anemia. Study-wide context: On average, sorted CD4+ and CD8+ cells gave 3.2 ug of DNA.

It was genomic DNA that served as the template for profiling TCR beta VDJ and CDR3. TCRdb re-analysed the reads in MiXCR, keeping a single row per CDR3 protein. Of a few hundred thousand distinct CDR3 sequences detected, approximately 32% appear once; the ten largest clones hold 0.7% to 1%. The V call is TRBV5-1, the J call TRBJ2-3; the D gene is possibly TRBD2 (5 bases). The sample was sorted CD4+, CD8+, or CD8+CD57+ T cells (not recorded which) from PBMCs. This clonotype was obtained from a human donor with aplastic anemia. Here the CDR3 DNA reads TGCGCCAGCAGCTTGGGGGAGCCGCGAGCGGATACGCAGTATTTT. Its translation: CASSLGEPRADTQYF. Looking up the rest from reference TRBV5-1 and TRBJ2-3 gives the full variable domain: KAGVTQTPRYLIKTRGQQVTLSCSPISGHRSVSWYQQTPGQGLQFLFEYFSETQRNKGNFPGRFSGRQFSNSRSEMNVSTLELGDSALYLCASSLGEPRADTQYFGPGTRLTVL.